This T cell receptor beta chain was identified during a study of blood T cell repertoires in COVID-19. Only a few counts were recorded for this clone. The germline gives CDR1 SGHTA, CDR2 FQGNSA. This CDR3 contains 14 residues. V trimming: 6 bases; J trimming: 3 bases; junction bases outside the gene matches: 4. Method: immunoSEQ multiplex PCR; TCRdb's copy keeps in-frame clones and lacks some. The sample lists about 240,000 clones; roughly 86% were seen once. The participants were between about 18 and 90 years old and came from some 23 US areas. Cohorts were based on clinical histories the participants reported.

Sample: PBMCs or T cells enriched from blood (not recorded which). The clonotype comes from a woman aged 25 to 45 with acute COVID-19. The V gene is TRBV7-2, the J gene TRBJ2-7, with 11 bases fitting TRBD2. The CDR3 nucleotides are TGTGCCAGCAGGTTGACTAGCGGGGACTACGAGCAGTACTTC. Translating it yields CASRLTSGDYEQYF.